The text below deals with one T cell receptor (beta chain). The antigen it binds to is not known. No much larger clone is present one base from it, and per-base qualities are unavailable. The CDR3 numbers 14 residues from cysteine through phenylalanine. Only the CDR3 part of the read is kept: 42 bases, read in frame from the first base. The germline V gene yields SGHRS for CDR1 and YFSETQ for CDR2. Trimming at the junction amounts to 1 base on V and 2 bases on J, and the germline ends lie 10 bases apart. These data come from a study of blood T cell repertoires in COVID-19 (dated by TCRdb to about 2020). With respect to the entire study: Samples from collaborators originated in the United States, Italy and Spain and spanned both the acute and convalescent phases of COVID-19. The repertoires were released in a freely available public database meant as a resource for research on the immune response to SARS-CoV-2. A de-identified subject ID, COVID-19 status, age in years and sex were almost always included in the sample metadata. Samples came from the ongoing ImmuneRACE study (first 160 participants) plus 1,254 subjects from 6 global collaborators. Deeply sampled blood TCRbeta repertoires from subjects exposed to, actively infected with, or recovered from COVID-19 were included in the dataset. Where HLA class I and class II types were available, the types were taken from metadata supplied by the sample provider, not from assay-based typing. The material from the prospective study consisted of cDNA or gDNA derived from T cells, B-cell-depleted T cells, or PBMCs. Here is what the overall study found, with its caveats: The amount of clinical and demographic metadata varied by source and participant and was provided uncurated.

The collaborating institutions used their own protocols to collect whole blood in K2EDTA tubes. For TCRbeta analysis, collaborators shipped samples in one of three forms: frozen whole blood, isolated PBMCs, or DNA extracted from either of those sample types. TCRbeta CDR3 regions were amplified from genomic DNA using the immunoSEQ Assay, a bias-controlled multiplex PCR. The authors' analysis ran thus. Within the assay, amplification of reference gene primers was used to estimate how many nucleated cells each sample contained. To quantify the absolute abundance of each unique TCRbeta CDR3 rearrangement, sequence reads were collapsed and filtered. Productive Simpson clonality was computed per sample as the square root of Simpson's diversity index over productive rearrangements. TCRdb provides this immuneACCESS table in a form limited to in-frame rearrangements. Some clones are lacking; in checked studies, under half of them reflect an unresolved V gene, and why the rest are absent is not known. The V and J calls and clone size come from that table; D and trimming were worked out from the DNA. The sample table holds some 65,000 clones, of which about 73% were seen once. Of the sample, 28% falls within the top ten clones.

This receptor chain uses TRBV5-1 and TRBJ2-7; there is no confident call for the D gene. The sequence was obtained from a woman of 80 years or more with acute or convalescent COVID-19. Sequenced sample: peripheral blood. CDR3 loop: CASSLSPGPYEQYF. The bases are TGCGCCAGCAGCTTGTCGCCAGGCCCCTACGAGCAGTACTTC.